Following are 27 T cell receptor beta chains from one sample sequenced in a study of blood T cell repertoires in COVID-19. Sequencing used immunoSEQ multiplex PCR; TCRdb keeps in-frame clones, though not all of them. Among 200,000 to 250,000 clones listed, roughly 86% were seen once. The sample was peripheral blood. These TCRs come from a woman aged 55-70 years who had recovered from COVID-19.

The chain carries TRBV6-5 and TRBJ1-3, with TRBD1 identical over 7 bases. Trimming cost V 6 bases and J 1 base; bases outside gene matches: 3. The CDR3 is 14 residues long. Germline values: CDR1 MNHEY, CDR2 SVGAGI. CDR3 residues: CASSRQGSGNTIYF. For the CDR3, the DNA is TGTGCCAGCAGCCGACAGGGTTCTGGAAACACCATATATTTT.

J is TRBJ2-7 and V is TRBV14; 10 bases map to TRBD1. The germline V gene encodes CDR1 SGHDN and CDR2 FVKESK. V dropped 5 bases and J dropped 3; count of bases not matched to a gene: 4. The CDR3 loop spans 14 amino acids. The CDR3 bases are TGTGCCAGCAGCTTCGGACAGGGGGGCTACGAGCAGTACTTC. This sequence encodes CASSFGQGGYEQYF.

The CDR3 nucleotides are TGCGCCAGCAGCTTAGGGGGCGATGGCAATCAGCCCCAGCATTTT. Protein product: CASSLGGDGNQPQHF. This chain uses TRBV5-1 with TRBJ1-5; TRBD1 aligns across 7 bases. The CDR3 is 15 amino acids. With 2 bases clipped from V and 2 bases from J, the junction kept 4 bases outside the gene matches. From germline, CDR1 is SGHRS and CDR2 YFSETQ.

The V call is TRBV7-2, the J call TRBJ1-1; 7 bases align to TRBD1. The germline CDR1 and CDR2 sequences are SGHTA and FQGNSA. Trimming removed 4 bases from V and 1 base from J; junction bases left unmatched: 6. This CDR3 has 15 amino acids. The CDR3 DNA sequence: TGTGCCAGCAGCTCGCAGGGGGTTGGGAACACTGAAGCTTTCTTT. As protein: CASSSQGVGNTEAFF.

The chain uses TRBV2 and TRBJ2-2; weak D call: TRBD1 (6 bases). V lost 5 bases and J 0 bases, leaving 16 bases between the germline ends. This CDR3 has 17 residues. Germline loops: CDR1 SNHLY, CDR2 FYNNEI. CDR3 bases: TGTGCCAGCAGTTACCTAACGACAGGATCGAACACCGGGGAGCTGTTTTTT. Its translation: CASSYLTTGSNTGELFF.

V gene TRBV20-1 combines with J gene TRBJ2-7; D remains unclear. The ends were cut back, 3 bases at V and 2 bases at J, with 8 bases in the middle. Germline CDR1 reads DFQATT; CDR2 reads SNEGSKA (reference sequence). The length of the CDR3 is 12 residues. Here the CDR3 DNA reads TGCAGTGCTAGTCCACCGGCCTACGAGCAGTACTTC. Translating gives CSASPPAYEQYF.

This chain joins TRBV4-1 and TRBJ2-3; D unresolved. V was pared by 1 base and J by 7 bases, with 6 bases between. The germline V gene encodes CDR1 MGHRA and CDR2 YSYEKL. CDR3 length equals 12 residues. The CDR3 nucleotides read TGCGCCAGCAGCCAAGGTCCGTATACGCAGTATTTT. Translating gives CASSQGPYTQYF.

The V call is TRBV11-1, the J call TRBJ2-1; D gene ambiguous. The CDR3 has 12 residues. The germline CDR1 and CDR2 sequences are SGHAT and FQDESV (reference sequence). V shed 2 bases and J shed 5 bases, with 4 bases lying between them. The CDR3 here is CASSLQNNEQFF. The CDR3 nucleotides are TGTGCCAGCAGCTTACAAAACAATGAGCAGTTCTTC.

The rearrangement links TRBV5-1 to TRBJ1-1, with 12 bases lining up with TRBD1. V was pared by 4 bases and J by 11 bases, with 12 bases of the junction left unmatched. In germline, CDR1 is SGHRS, CDR2 YFSETQ. There are 15 residues in the CDR3. The CDR3 here is CASSPAGQGAMVAFF. DNA for the CDR3: TGCGCCAGCAGCCCCGCGGGACAGGGGGCAATGGTCGCTTTCTTT.

This rearrangement joins TRBV28 to TRBJ1-1; maybe TRBD1 (6 bases). In germline, CDR1 is MDHEN, CDR2 SYDVKM. Trimming shortened V by 6 bases and J by 7 bases, and 12 bases separated the two germline ends. CDR3 length equals 12 residues. The CDR3, as DNA: TGTGCCAGCAGCCCGGGGGGCGGTGAAGCTTTCTTT. This gives the protein CASSPGGGEAFF.

V usage is TRBV7-2 and J usage is TRBJ2-3; the match to TRBD2 covers 8 bases. The V gene end was trimmed by 2 bases and the J gene end by 6 bases; junction bases not matched to a gene: 10. The CDR3 is 16 amino acids. In germline, CDR1 is SGHTA, CDR2 FQGNSA. CDR3 sequence reads: CASSLMRGAGLDTQYF. CDR3 nucleotide sequence: TGTGCCAGCAGCTTAATGCGGGGGGCGGGGTTGGATACGCAGTATTTT. Complete variable domain (other parts from reference TRBV7-2 and TRBJ2-3): GAGVSQSPSNKVTEKGKDVELRCDPISGHTALYWYRQSLGQGLEFLIYFQGNSAPDKSGLPSDRFSAERTGGSVSTLTIQRTQQEDSAVYLCASSLMRGAGLDTQYFGPGTRLTVL.

The chain uses TRBV6-1 and TRBJ2-7; 11 positions agree with TRBD2. CDR1 is MNHNS and CDR2 is SASEGT in the germline V gene. CDR3 length: 16 amino acids. V lost 0 bases to trimming and J lost 2 bases; unmatched junction nucleotides: 3. Here the CDR3 DNA reads TGTGCCAGCAGTGAAGCGCGACTAGCGGGGCCCTACGAGCAGTACTTC. This translates into CASSEARLAGPYEQYF.

Points on this clone: Different DNA sequences within this sample yield the same CDR3. The V and J genes are TRBV29-1 and TRBJ1-5; maybe TRBD1 (5 bases). The V end lost 4 bases, the J end lost 0 bases, and 7 bases lay between the germline ends. CDR1 SQVTM and CDR2 ANQGSEA come from the germline V gene. The CDR3 sequence is 13 residues long. The chain's CDR3 is CSVAGGSNQPQHF. The CDR3 nucleotides are TGCAGCGTTGCGGGGGGTAGCAATCAGCCCCAGCATTTT.

The J gene is TRBJ2-4, the V gene TRBV5-4; possible D gene TRBD2, 6 bases. This CDR3 is built from 13 residues. Germline CDR1 SGHNT, CDR2 YYREEE (reference sequence). Trimming pared 4 bases from V and 6 bases from J, leaving 11 bases between. Here the CDR3 reads CASSSRDLNIQYF. The CDR3 nucleotides read TGTGCCAGCAGCAGCCGGGACTTAAACATTCAGTACTTC.

The rearrangement joins TRBV7-3 to TRBJ2-1, with a tentative D call TRBD2 (6 bases). The CDR3 totals 14 residues. The V gene lost 6 bases and the J gene lost 8 bases, with 17 bases spanning the gap. Germline V CDR1 and CDR2: SGHTA, FQGTGA. The CDR3 bases are TGTGCCAGCAGTTTAGGGGCCGGGGGTGATGAGCAGTTCTTC. Protein: CASSLGAGGDEQFF.

In its sample, this clone was seen a few times. The rearrangement links TRBV6-1 to TRBJ1-1, with D possibly matching TRBD1 (6 bases). The CDR3 covers 15 residues. The V and J ends lost 2 bases and 2 bases respectively, with 12 bases between them. CDR1 MNHNS and CDR2 SASEGT come from the germline V gene. The chain's CDR3 is CASSEYGTPNTEAFF. As DNA, the CDR3 is TGTGCCAGCAGTGAATACGGGACACCAAACACTGAAGCTTTCTTT.

This sequence joins TRBV14 and TRBJ1-3; no clear D. Deletions cut 4 bases from V and 0 bases from J, with 13 bases between. Per the germline V gene, CDR1 is SGHDN and CDR2 is FVKESK. The CDR3 is 16 amino acids. CDR3 protein: CASSRLSLSSGNTIYF. The CDR3 DNA reads as TGTGCCAGCAGCCGGTTATCTCTAAGCTCTGGAAACACCATATATTTT.

The rearrangement joins TRBV19 to TRBJ1-1; 8 nucleotides align to TRBD1. Losses at the gene ends were 5 bases for V and 6 bases for J; bases not matched to a gene: 8. The CDR3 contains 14 residues. Germline V gene data show CDR1 as LNHDA and CDR2 as SQIVND (reference sequence). The CDR3 spells CASSVDRGRAEAFF. Here the CDR3 DNA reads TGTGCCAGTAGTGTTGACAGGGGACGCGCTGAAGCTTTCTTT.

V gene TRBV7-9 combines with J gene TRBJ1-4; perhaps TRBD1 as D (5 bases). The CDR3 loop spans 14 amino acids. Germline V gene sequence: CDR1 SEHNR, CDR2 FQNEAQ (reference sequence). V was cut by 7 bases and J by 6 bases, with 15 bases left in between. The CDR3 DNA sequence: TGTGCCAGCACCCTCGGACACGAGGATGAAAAACTGTTTTTT. This codes for CASTLGHEDEKLFF. The full variable domain, its missing parts supplied by reference TRBV7-9 and TRBJ1-4, is DTGVSQNPRHKITKRGQNVTFRCDPISEHNRLYWYRQTLGQGPEFLTYFQNEAQLEKSRLLSDRFSAERPKGSFSTLEIQRTEQGDSAMYLCASTLGHEDEKLFFGSGTQLSVL.

This rearrangement joins TRBV3-1 (or the pseudogene TRBV3-2) to TRBJ2-3; 12 bases fit TRBD2. CDR3 length: 18 amino acids. From germline, CDR1 is LGHDT and CDR2 YNNKEL (reference sequence). J was trimmed by 2 bases and V by 3 bases; bases with no gene match: 9. The CDR3 DNA is TGTGCCAGCAGCCAGCTTGGTCTAGCGGGGGGGAACACAGATACGCAGTATTTT. It specifies CASSQLGLAGGNTDTQYF.

The rearrangement joins TRBV15 to TRBJ2-1, with 7 bases that match TRBD1. CDR3 size: 15 residues. The ends lost 0 bases at V and 2 bases at J; junction bases unmatched: 1. Germline V gene data show CDR1 as LNHNV and CDR2 as YYDKDF (reference sequence). The CDR3 here is CATSRDRGTYNEQFF. CDR3 sequence (DNA): TGTGCCACCAGCAGAGACAGGGGGACCTACAATGAGCAGTTCTTC.

Remarks on this clone: Given a much more abundant clone one base away, this may be a read error. The genes are TRBV5-4 and TRBJ2-5; 10 nucleotides align to TRBD2. With V trimmed by 4 bases and J by 1 base, 4 bases remained unmatched. This CDR3 spans 15 amino acids. Germline CDR1 SGHNT, CDR2 YYREEE (reference sequence). The CDR3 region has the DNA TGTGCCAGCAGCCGGACTAGCGGATTCCAAGAGACCCAGTACTTC. It yields the protein CASSRTSGFQETQYF.

The DNA of the CDR3 is TGTGCCAGCAGCTCCGGTTCAGGCTATGGCTACACCTTC. This encodes CASSSGSGYGYTF. The rearrangement links TRBV7-9 to TRBJ1-2; D call uncertain. CDR3 length equals 13 residues. V shed 4 bases and J shed 4 bases, with 10 bases lying between them. Per germline, CDR1 SEHNR and CDR2 FQNEAQ (reference sequence).

V is TRBV12-3 or TRBV12-4 and J is TRBJ1-4; perhaps TRBD1 as D (6 bases). Trimming left V 8 bases short and J 6 bases short, with 10 bases between. The CDR3 extends over 12 amino acids. CDR3 protein: CASQGQDEKLFF. In DNA, the CDR3 is TGTGCCAGCCAGGGACAAGATGAAAAACTGTTTTTT.

This chain connects TRBV3-1 (or the pseudogene TRBV3-2) to TRBJ1-4, with a possible D match to TRBD1 (5 bases). There are 17 residues in the CDR3. The germline V and J ends were trimmed by 2 bases and 4 bases, with 17 bases remaining between them. Germline-derived CDR1 and CDR2 are LGHDT and YNNKEL (reference sequence). This CDR3 is CASSQTLSRDLNEKLFF. In nucleotides, the CDR3 is TGTGCCAGCAGCCAAACCCTCAGCAGGGATCTTAATGAAAAACTGTTTTTT.

This chain's CDR3 is CASSAQQANMQPQHF. The CDR3 DNA follows: TGTGCCAGCAGTGCCCAGCAGGCGAATATGCAGCCCCAGCATTTT. The V call is TRBV28, the J call TRBJ1-5, with unresolved D. Deletions cut 5 bases from V and 7 bases from J, with 18 bases between. The CDR3 sequence is 15 residues long. The germline gives CDR1 MDHEN, CDR2 SYDVKM. Full variable domain (rest looked up from reference TRBV28 and TRBJ1-5): DVKVTQSSRYLVKRTGEKVFLECVQDMDHENMFWYRQDPGLGLRLIYFSYDVKMKEKGDIPEGYSVSREKKERFSLILESASTNQTSMYLCASSAQQANMQPQHFGDGTRLSIL.

This clone was detected a few times. The rearrangement joins TRBV5-4 to TRBJ2-3, with D maybe TRBD2 (7 bases). Trimming removed 4 bases at V and 0 bases at J, with 15 bases between. The CDR3 totals 16 residues. Germline-derived CDR1 and CDR2 are SGHNT and YYREEE (reference sequence). In nucleotides, the CDR3 is TGTGCCAGCAGCCCGGGGGGCGTCCTCAGCACAGATACGCAGTATTTT. Its translation is CASSPGGVLSTDTQYF.